This T cell receptor (beta chain) appears in the sequencing data of a study of CD8+ T cells in alopecia areata. Regarding the study as a whole: Patients shared TCRs less clearly than mice did, possibly owing to HLA. Elevated clonality characterized lesional scalp relative to normal scalp, particularly in alopecia totalis/universalis.

This clone has a handful of counts. The antigen is undetermined. The listed genes are named as in mouse. The CDR3 end falls 4 residues outside the read, so it is completed with the germline J gene. Extraction of RNA preceded its reverse transcription into cDNA, which served as the sequencing template. Assay used: immunoSEQ multiplex PCR; TCRdb lists only in-frame clones, some missing. In total the sample includes around 100,000 clones, none of them seen once. CDR3 length: 15 residues. Germline-derived CDR1 and CDR2 are NNHDY and SYVADS. Trimming cost V 7 bases and J 0 bases, with 16 bases left between them.

Material: lesional skin. This TCR was sampled from a C3H/HeJ mouse with alopecia areata. The mouse line has the MHC haplotype H2-k. The V and J genes are TRBV13-3 and TRBJ1-2; D may be TRBD1 (6 bases). The DNA read from the CDR3 is TGTGCCAGCGCAGAAGGGGACAATGCAAACTCC. Amino acid sequence: CASAEGDNANS. The full CDR3 protein reads CASAEGDNANSDYTF.